Below, one T cell receptor beta chain is given with its context. The data stem from a study of cytomegalovirus exposure and HLA in healthy donors. Germline-derived CDR1 and CDR2 are SGHNT and YYREEE (reference sequence). V gave up 2 bases and J gave up 6 bases, with 9 bases separating them. This CDR3 is built from 13 residues. It was the approximately 120-subject validation cohort, separate from the approximately 620-subject first cohort, to which the donors belonged. Clones were sequenced by immunoSEQ multiplex PCR, and TCRdb holds only the in-frame ones, with some missing. The data hold under 140,000 clones, with roughly nine tenths observed a single time.

The chain joins TRBV5-4 to TRBJ2-1, with a weak D call TRBD2 (5 bases). The sequencing sample was made of PBMCs. This sequence originates from a woman under 30 in good health and CMV-seronegative. The CDR3 nucleotides read TGTGCCAGCAGCTTCGGACTTTCCAATGAGCAGTTCTTC. Translation: CASSFGLSNEQFF.